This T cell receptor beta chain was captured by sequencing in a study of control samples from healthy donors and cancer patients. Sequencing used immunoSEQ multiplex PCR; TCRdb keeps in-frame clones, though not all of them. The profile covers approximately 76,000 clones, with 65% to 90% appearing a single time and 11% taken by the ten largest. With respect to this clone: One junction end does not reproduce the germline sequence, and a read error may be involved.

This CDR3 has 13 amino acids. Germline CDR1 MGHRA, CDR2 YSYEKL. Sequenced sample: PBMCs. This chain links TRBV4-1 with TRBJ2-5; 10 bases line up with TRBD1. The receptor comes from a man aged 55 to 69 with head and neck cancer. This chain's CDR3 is CASSQERDRGPHF. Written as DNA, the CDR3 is TGCGCCAGCAGCCAAGAAAGGGACAGGGGACCCCACTTC.